In this sample, the clone carrying this T cell receptor (beta chain) turned up many times. What it binds is not known. Amplified regions were TCR beta CDR3 sequences from RNA transcripts. An initial round of RT-PCR targeting the TCR CDR3 relied on the HTBI primer set. TCRdb passed the multiplex PCR reads through MiXCR, listing each CDR3 protein once. The table lists more than 150,000 distinct CDR3 sequences, about 15% of them singletons. The data were obtained in a study of T cells in Graves' hyperthyroidism and ophthalmopathy. V trimming: 1 base; J trimming: 4 bases; junction bases outside the gene matches: 6. This CDR3 is built from 16 residues. From germline, CDR1 is MGHRA and CDR2 YSYEKL. Fresh peripheral blood, less than 11 ml of it, supplied the PBMCs. The study's findings and limits: Ophthalmopathy and stable hyperthyroidism were told apart by a 13 V-J model.

This receptor was obtained from a woman in her forties or fifties with Graves' hyperthyroidism. Sequencing was carried out using blood. The chain carries TRBV4-1 and TRBJ1-5; 8 positions match TRBD1. CDR3 protein: CASSQVSGQANQPQHF. In DNA form, the CDR3 reads TGCGCCAGCAGCCAAGTGTCGGGACAGGCGAATCAGCCCCAGCATTTT.